The clone carrying this T cell receptor beta chain appeared once. This sample is drawn from a study of shared clonotypes between healthy human individuals. As for the study in general: CD4 naive and memory got three plates each, CD8 naive two, CD8 memory one.

After removal of 1 base from V and 7 bases from J, the junction contained 9 bases not matched to a gene. The CDR3 covers 17 residues. CDR1 is MGHRA, CDR2 YSYEKL, per germline. Sorted-subset replicate PCR reactions contained 200 ng DNA, corresponding to around 30,000 T cell genomes. Sequencing was performed with immunoSEQ multiplex PCR; in TCRdb, only in-frame clones are kept and a portion is missing. This sample carries some 2.1 million clones, approximately 92% of them seen once, and the ten largest clones take roughly 1.7%. Selected positively for CCR7 and CD45RO-negative, naive CD8 cells excluded terminally differentiated effector memory CD45RA+ cells. Each sample came from a Caucasian adult donor living in Nashville, Tennessee.

The genes are TRBV4-1 and TRBJ2-3; 12 nucleotides match TRBD2. The sequence was collected from a man aged 18 to 30 in good health. Some clones in this sample may be carry-over from other donors' samples. The specimen sequenced was naive CD8+ T cells from PBMCs. The CDR3 DNA reads as TGCGCCAGCAGCCAAGGTTCTAGCGGGAGGGCCGGGTATACGCAGTATTTT. This encodes CASSQGSSGRAGYTQYF.